One and the same sample provided the 30 T cell receptor beta chains below, sequenced in a study of T cell changes during pregnancy in multiple sclerosis. Only in-frame clones appear in the TCRdb table, and some are missing; sequencing was by immunoSEQ multiplex PCR. The sample records some 79,000 clones, 85% to 95% being singletons. The sequencing used CD4+ T cells from peripheral blood mononuclear cells, collected in the second trimester of pregnancy. These TCRs come from a female donor with multiple sclerosis, enrolled in a pregnancy study.

V usage is TRBV4-3 and J usage is TRBJ1-4; weak D call: TRBD1 (5 bases). CDR1 and CDR2 (germline): LGHNA, YSLEER. The CDR3 contains 17 residues. V was shortened by 0 bases and J by 2 bases, with 13 bases between the two germline ends. Here the CDR3 reads CASSQEALPGTNEKLFF. The CDR3 DNA reads as TGCGCCAGCAGCCAAGAAGCCCTACCAGGGACTAATGAAAAACTGTTTTTT.

This chain connects TRBV13 to TRBJ2-1; 10 bases are shared with TRBD2. The V segment lost 5 bases and the J segment 8 bases; nucleotides outside the gene matches: 12. This CDR3 is 16 amino acids long. Looked up from germline, CDR1 is PRHDT and CDR2 is FYEKMQ (reference sequence). The DNA of the CDR3 is TGTGCCAGCAGCGTTAGATTAGCGGGGGGTTTCGATGAGCAGTTCTTC. Translating gives CASSVRLAGGFDEQFF.

The rearrangement joins TRBV5-4 to TRBJ2-7, with D maybe TRBD1 (6 bases). The V end lost 1 base, the J end lost 5 bases, and 19 bases lay between the germline ends. CDR1 and CDR2 from the germline V gene are SGHNT and YYREEE (reference sequence). CDR3 length: 16 residues. The CDR3 protein is CASSLTPPRGRDEQYF. The CDR3 bases are TGTGCCAGCAGCTTGACCCCCCCCAGGGGACGGGACGAGCAGTACTTC.

J is TRBJ2-1 and V is TRBV7-9; weak D call: TRBD1 (5 bases). CDR3 size: 15 residues. Trimming stripped 1 base from V and 3 bases from J, with 10 bases between. CDR1 and CDR2 from the germline V gene are SEHNR and FQNEAQ (reference sequence). The CDR3 DNA reads as TGTGCCAGCAGCTTAGGGGCGCAGGGCTACAATGAGCAGTTCTTC. Protein product: CASSLGAQGYNEQFF.

The chain uses TRBV5-1 and TRBJ1-2; D possibly corresponds to TRBD1 (6 bases). The germline V and J ends were trimmed by 2 bases and 8 bases, with 13 bases remaining between them. The CDR3 runs 13 residues. The germline V gene encodes CDR1 SGHRS and CDR2 YFSETQ. Here the CDR3 reads CASSFLGAGGYTF. DNA for the CDR3: TGCGCCAGCAGCTTCTTGGGGGCAGGCGGCTACACCTTC.

The chain employs TRBV28 and TRBJ1-4; D not resolved. The germline gives CDR1 MDHEN, CDR2 SYDVKM. V was trimmed by 5 bases and J by 3 bases, leaving 16 bases between them. The CDR3 totals 16 residues. CDR3 region: CASSKSTPRSNEKLFF. As DNA, the CDR3 is TGTGCCAGCAGTAAGTCCACCCCGAGGTCTAATGAAAAACTGTTTTTT.

The chain links TRBV19 to TRBJ2-7; 7 bases match TRBD2. Germline CDR1 LNHDA, CDR2 SQIVND (reference sequence). J lost 2 bases, V lost 0 bases, and 4 bases had no gene match. CDR3 length: 15 amino acids. CDR3 in DNA: TGTGCCAGTAGTATAGAAGCGGGAAGGACCTACGAGCAGTACTTC. Translating it yields CASSIEAGRTYEQYF.

The chain couples TRBV6-1 to TRBJ1-4; D gene uncertain. The germline V gene has CDR1 MNHNS and CDR2 SASEGT. The CDR3 extends over 14 amino acids. V lost 4 bases and J 8 bases, leaving 14 bases between the germline ends. CDR3 region: CASSGRPRGEKLFF. CDR3 nucleotides: TGTGCCAGCAGTGGTCGCCCAAGAGGAGAAAAACTGTTTTTT.

This sequence joins TRBV5-6 and TRBJ2-3; the D gene is possibly TRBD2 (5 bases). The germline V gene encodes CDR1 SGHDT and CDR2 YYEEEE. Deletions cut 2 bases from V and 1 base from J, with 11 bases between. This CDR3 is built from 15 residues. CDR3 in DNA: TGTGCCAGCAGCTTTTTTGGAGCGGGCACAGATACGCAGTATTTT. It specifies CASSFFGAGTDTQYF.

The J gene is TRBJ2-7, the V gene TRBV4-2, with TRBD1 identical over 9 bases. The ends lost 0 bases at V and 0 bases at J; junction bases unmatched: 0. The CDR3 is 15 residues long. Germline-derived CDR1 and CDR2 are LGHNA and YNFKEQ. The DNA for the CDR3 is TGTGCCAGCAGCCAAGAGGGACAGGGCTCCTACGAGCAGTACTTC. Translation gives CASSQEGQGSYEQYF.

The chain has TRBV19 and TRBJ1-3, with D possibly TRBD1 on 6 matching bases. The CDR3 length is 14 residues. Trimming shortened V by 2 bases and J by 1 base, and 6 bases separated the two germline ends. Germline V CDR1 and CDR2: LNHDA, SQIVND (reference sequence). CDR3 sequence: CASSITGSGNTIYF. The CDR3 coding sequence is TGTGCCAGTAGTATAACAGGGTCTGGAAACACCATATATTTT.

This chain connects TRBV27 to TRBJ1-2; D possibly corresponds to TRBD1 (6 bases). Trimming took off 2 bases at V and 7 bases at J, with 14 bases between the two ends. The germline gives CDR1 MNHEY, CDR2 SMNVEV (reference sequence). The CDR3 has 14 residues. The CDR3 sequence is CASSLIGGETGYTF. The CDR3 DNA is TGTGCCAGCAGTTTAATAGGGGGGGAAACTGGCTACACCTTC.

J is TRBJ1-2 and V is TRBV18; D might be TRBD1 (6 bases). Trimming left V 3 bases short and J 1 base short, with 6 bases between. CDR1 is KGHSH and CDR2 is LQKENI in the germline V gene. The CDR3 covers 13 residues. CDR3 sequence reads: CASSPDSNYGYTF. For the CDR3, the DNA is TGTGCCAGCTCACCGGACAGTAACTATGGCTACACCTTC. Full variable domain (remainder filled in from reference TRBV18 and TRBJ1-2): NAGVMQNPRHLVRRRGQEARLRCSPMKGHSHVYWYRQLPEEGLKFMVYLQKENIIDESGMPKERFSAEFPKEGPSILRIQQVVRGDSAAYFCASSPDSNYGYTFGSGTRLTVV.

The genes are TRBV19 and TRBJ2-1, with D possibly being TRBD1 (5 bases). The CDR3 extends over 13 amino acids. Germline V gives CDR1 LNHDA, CDR2 SQIVND (reference sequence). Trimming stripped 3 bases from V and 5 bases from J, with 8 bases between. Written as DNA, the CDR3 is TGTGCCAGTAGTATCGCGACAGACAATGAGCAGTTCTTC. Its protein is CASSIATDNEQFF.

The chain joins TRBV6-5 to TRBJ2-7; 8 positions agree with TRBD1. Looked up from germline, CDR1 is MNHEY and CDR2 is SVGAGI. The V and J ends lost 6 bases and 4 bases, in that order; junction bases with no gene match: 5. The CDR3 spans 13 residues. The CDR3 nucleotides are TGTGCCAGCAGAAGGACAGGGCTATACGAGCAGTACTTC. Protein product: CASRRTGLYEQYF.

This chain connects TRBV15 to TRBJ2-5, with 14 bases that match TRBD2. The CDR3 sequence is 14 residues long. Germline CDR1 reads LNHNV; CDR2 reads YYDKDF (reference sequence). V trimming: 10 bases; J trimming: 5 bases; junction bases outside the gene matches: 6. Here the CDR3 DNA reads TGTGCCAGCCGACTAGCGGGAGGGGGGGAGACCCAGTACTTC. Amino acids: CASRLAGGGETQYF.

The chain has TRBV9 and TRBJ2-3; the D is unclear. Trimming removed 0 bases at V and 0 bases at J, with 5 bases between. Per the germline V gene, CDR1 is SGDLS and CDR2 is YYNGEE. The CDR3 is made up of 14 amino acids. CDR3 region: CASSVALSTDTQYF. CDR3 nucleotides: TGTGCCAGCAGCGTAGCCCTCAGCACAGATACGCAGTATTTT.

CDR3 sequence (DNA): TGTGCCAGCAGCATACACCCGGGACAGGGGGCGTCGGGCTACACCTTC. It yields the protein CASSIHPGQGASGYTF. The chain is built from TRBV7-9 and TRBJ1-2, with 12 bases fitting TRBD1. The CDR3 covers 16 residues. Losses at the gene ends were 5 bases for V and 8 bases for J; bases not matched to a gene: 12. Germline CDR1 SEHNR, CDR2 FQNEAQ (reference sequence). Full variable domain (remainder filled in from reference TRBV7-9 and TRBJ1-2): DTGVSQNPRHKITKRGQNVTFRCDPISEHNRLYWYRQTLGQGPEFLTYFQNEAQLEKSRLLSDRFSAERPKGSFSTLEIQRTEQGDSAMYLCASSIHPGQGASGYTFGSGTRLTVV.

The rearrangement joins TRBV28 to TRBJ1-2; 9 bases map to TRBD1. V was pared by 6 bases and J by 8 bases, with 13 bases of the junction left unmatched. Germline CDR1 and CDR2: MDHEN and SYDVKM. The CDR3 has 15 residues. CDR3 sequence: CASSPAGTGRVGYTF. The CDR3 DNA follows: TGTGCCAGCAGCCCCGCCGGGACAGGGAGGGTAGGCTACACCTTC.

CDR3 residues: CASSPRDSKNTGELFF. CDR3 nucleotide sequence: TGCGCCAGCAGCCCCCGGGACAGCAAGAACACCGGGGAGCTGTTTTTT. The genes are TRBV5-1 and TRBJ2-2, with 7 nucleotides matching TRBD1. J gave up 1 base and V 4 bases, and 7 bases lay outside the gene matches. The CDR3 consists of 16 residues. From germline, CDR1 is SGHRS and CDR2 YFSETQ.

The gene calls are TRBV27 and TRBJ2-4; no clear D gene. This CDR3 comprises 13 residues. Germline lookup yields CDR1 MNHEY and CDR2 SMNVEV (reference sequence). The V and J ends lost 3 bases and 3 bases respectively, with 6 bases between them. As DNA, the CDR3 is TGTGCCAGCAGTTTTTCCGGCAAAAACATTCAGTACTTC. Translation gives CASSFSGKNIQYF.

The J gene is TRBJ2-3, the V gene TRBV15; D remains unclear. Germline CDR1 is LNHNV and CDR2 is YYDKDF (reference sequence). Between the trimmed V and J ends, which lost 3 bases and 2 bases, there was a span of 6 bases. The CDR3 runs 13 residues. The CDR3 bases are TGTGCCACCAGCAGGATAGACACAGATACGCAGTATTTT. It yields the protein CATSRIDTDTQYF.

The chain uses TRBV27 and TRBJ1-4; perhaps TRBD1 as D (6 bases). The CDR3 sequence is 16 residues long. Trimming pared 2 bases from V and 5 bases from J, leaving 15 bases between. Per germline, CDR1 MNHEY and CDR2 SMNVEV (reference sequence). CDR3 coding DNA: TGTGCCAGCAGTTTAAAAAGGGGACAAATGAATGAAAAACTGTTTTTT. Amino acids: CASSLKRGQMNEKLFF. Full variable domain (outside the CDR3, taken from reference TRBV27 and TRBJ1-4): EAQVTQNPRYLITVTGKKLTVTCSQNMNHEYMSWYRQDPGLGLRQIYYSMNVEVTDKGDVPEGYKVSRKEKRNFPLILESPSPNQTSLYFCASSLKRGQMNEKLFFGSGTQLSVL.

The V gene is TRBV4-1, the J gene TRBJ2-1; 9 bases align to TRBD2. The germline V gene has CDR1 MGHRA and CDR2 YSYEKL. The CDR3 runs to 15 residues. The V gene end was trimmed by 4 bases and the J gene end by 4 bases; junction bases not matched to a gene: 5. CDR3 nucleotides: TGCGCCAGCAGCCCGAGGCGGGAGGGGTACAATGAGCAGTTCTTC. It specifies CASSPRREGYNEQFF.

This clone was observed a single time. V and J are TRBV7-2 and TRBJ2-1, with 10 bases identical to TRBD2. The V gene end was trimmed by 3 bases and the J gene end by 5 bases; junction bases not matched to a gene: 7. Germline V CDR1 and CDR2: SGHTA, FQGNSA. The CDR3 contains 16 residues. CDR3 nucleotides: TGTGCCAGCAGCTTTTCCAGCGGGGGGGTTGACAATGAGCAGTTCTTC. The encoded protein is CASSFSSGGVDNEQFF.

The V and J genes are TRBV11-3 and TRBJ1-1; weak D call: TRBD1 (6 bases). Germline values: CDR1 SGHNT, CDR2 YENEEA. The germline V and J ends were trimmed by 5 bases and 2 bases, with 18 bases remaining between them. This CDR3 spans 16 amino acids. The CDR3 sequence is CASSITRDTENTEAFF. Here the CDR3 DNA reads TGTGCCAGCAGCATAACCCGGGACACCGAAAACACTGAAGCTTTCTTT.

The chain employs TRBV5-1 and TRBJ1-1; TRBD1 is a possible D gene (6 bases). The CDR3 loop spans 16 amino acids. Trimming left V 0 bases short and J 4 bases short, with 16 bases between. CDR1 and CDR2 (germline): SGHRS, YFSETQ. The CDR3 protein is CASSLAAGASGTEAFF. CDR3 nucleotides: TGCGCCAGCAGCTTGGCGGCAGGGGCGTCAGGCACTGAAGCTTTCTTT.

In the case of this clone: At one of its ends the junction is not consistent with the germline gene, which may arise from a read error. The CDR3: CATSSRDSYGYTF. The CDR3 region has the DNA TGTGCCACCAGTTCGCGGGACAGCTATGGCTACACCTTC. The chain joins TRBV28 to TRBJ1-2; TRBD1 matches 7 bases. Germline CDR1 is MDHEN and CDR2 is SYDVKM. The CDR3 is 13 residues long.

The table lists this clone with a count of one. The rearrangement joins TRBV9 to TRBJ2-5, with TRBD2 identical over 12 bases. Trimming took 3 bases from V and 6 from J; bases not matched to a gene: 3. The length of the CDR3 is 14 residues. Germline V lookup: CDR1 SGDLS, CDR2 YYNGEE. In DNA form, the CDR3 reads TGTGCCAGCAGCGGGACTAGCGGGGAGCAGACCCAGTACTTC. This sequence encodes CASSGTSGEQTQYF. Full variable domain (outside the CDR3, taken from reference TRBV9 and TRBJ2-5): DSGVTQTPKHLITATGQRVTLRCSPRSGDLSVYWYQQSLDQGLQFLIQYYNGEERAKGNILERFSAQQFPDLHSELNLSSLELGDSALYFCASSGTSGEQTQYFGPGTRLLVL.

This clone was detected only once. The V and J genes are TRBV7-8 and TRBJ1-6, with a possible D match to TRBD1 (6 bases). CDR3 length equals 14 residues. Trimming shortened V by 1 base and J by 7 bases, and 8 bases separated the two germline ends. Germline-derived CDR1 and CDR2 are SGHVS and FQNEAQ. The CDR3 loop is CASSLVRGNSPLHF. The CDR3 DNA is TGTGCCAGCAGCTTAGTTAGGGGGAATTCACCCCTCCACTTT.